The 26 T cell receptor beta chains given below trace back to one sample, sequenced in a study of blood T cell repertoires in COVID-19. Repertoires were generated with immunoSEQ multiplex PCR, while TCRdb's copy carries only in-frame clones and drops some. The repertoire holds 130,000 or so clones, with 55% to 70% as singletons. Sequencing was performed on peripheral blood. These receptors were collected from a woman in her 70s with acute or convalescent COVID-19.

This chain uses TRBV9 with TRBJ2-3; tentative D call: TRBD2 (6 bases). V was cut by 0 bases and J by 6 bases, with 8 bases left in between. The CDR3 runs 13 residues. The germline CDR1 and CDR2 sequences are SGDLS and YYNGEE. The CDR3 here is CASSVGGGDTQYF. CDR3 in DNA: TGTGCCAGCAGCGTAGGAGGAGGGGATACGCAGTATTTT.

This chain links TRBV28 with TRBJ2-5, with a tentative D call TRBD1 (5 bases). CDR3 length equals 13 residues. Germline CDR1 is MDHEN and CDR2 is SYDVKM. V gave up 8 bases and J gave up 1 base, with 11 bases separating them. DNA of the CDR3: TGTGCCAGCGGGCAGGGTTTCCAAGAGACCCAGTACTTC. Its translation: CASGQGFQETQYF. The whole variable domain, remainder taken from reference TRBV28 and TRBJ2-5, is DVKVTQSSRYLVKRTGEKVFLECVQDMDHENMFWYRQDPGLGLRLIYFSYDVKMKEKGDIPEGYSVSREKKERFSLILESASTNQTSMYLCASGQGFQETQYFGPGTRLLVL.

This chain uses TRBV9 with TRBJ2-2; 11 bases align to TRBD1. J was trimmed by 7 bases and V by 6 bases; bases with no gene match: 8. CDR3 length: 15 amino acids. Germline V lookup: CDR1 SGDLS, CDR2 YYNGEE. DNA for the CDR3: TGTGCCAGCACCCCCCGGGACAGGGGGAGCGGGGAGCTGTTTTTT. Residues: CASTPRDRGSGELFF.

The CDR3 protein is CATSRGGVDEQFF. DNA of the CDR3: TGTGCCACCAGCAGAGGGGGGGTTGATGAGCAGTTCTTC. This chain uses TRBV15 with TRBJ2-1; TRBD2 is a possible D gene (6 bases). This CDR3 region has 13 residues. Between the trimmed V and J ends, which lost 1 base and 8 bases, there was a span of 9 bases. Germline V gives CDR1 LNHNV, CDR2 YYDKDF (reference sequence).

The V gene is TRBV5-1, the J gene TRBJ2-5; 8 bases align to TRBD1. The CDR3 length is 17 residues. The V gene's germline CDR1 is SGHRS and CDR2 YFSETQ. V lost 7 bases and J lost 1; bases outside the gene matches: 15. The CDR3 spells CASGLPQGVVSQETQYF. CDR3 nucleotides: TGCGCCAGCGGCCTACCACAGGGGGTGGTATCCCAAGAGACCCAGTACTTC.

The chain recombines TRBV9 with TRBJ1-1; D is undetermined. Germline-derived CDR1 and CDR2 are SGDLS and YYNGEE. V lost 0 bases and J lost 5, with 8 bases in between. The CDR3 covers 13 residues. CDR3 loop: CASSVGRVTEAFF. Written as DNA, the CDR3 is TGTGCCAGCAGCGTAGGGAGGGTTACTGAAGCTTTCTTT.

This clone showed up just a few times. The chain employs TRBV7-2 and TRBJ1-1; D unresolved. The V end was cut by 3 bases, the J end by 7 bases, with 12 bases between. The CDR3 runs 13 residues. CDR1 SGHTA and CDR2 FQGNSA come from the germline V gene. The CDR3 coding sequence is TGTGCCAGCAGCTTTGGGCCCAACCGTGAAGCTTTCTTT. Protein: CASSFGPNREAFF.

The J gene is TRBJ2-7, the V gene TRBV11-1, with 11 bases that match TRBD1. Per germline, CDR1 SGHAT and CDR2 FQDESV (reference sequence). The CDR3 has 16 residues. Trimming removed 1 base from V and 2 bases from J; junction bases left unmatched: 4. The CDR3 sequence: CASSLEAGQGAYEQYF. The CDR3 DNA reads TGTGCCAGCAGCTTAGAGGCGGGACAGGGGGCCTACGAGCAGTACTTC. Full variable domain (outside the CDR3, taken from reference TRBV11-1 and TRBJ2-7): EAEVAQSPRYKITEKSQAVAFWCDPISGHATLYWYRQILGQGPELLVQFQDESVVDDSQLPKDRFSAERLKGVDSTLKIQPAELGDSAMYLCASSLEAGQGAYEQYFGPGTRLTVT.

The chain has TRBV3-1 (or the pseudogene TRBV3-2) and TRBJ1-6; D is uncertain. In germline, CDR1 is LGHDT, CDR2 YNNKEL (reference sequence). The CDR3 is 16 residues long. V lost 4 bases, J lost 7 bases, and 17 bases lay in between. The CDR3 here is CASSLRGQTTNSPLHF. The CDR3 DNA sequence: TGTGCCAGCAGCCTCAGAGGTCAGACGACGAATTCACCCCTCCACTTT.

The sample holds a few counts of this clone. CDR3 sequence: CSASMSGPETQYF. The CDR3 DNA reads as TGCAGTGCTAGTATGAGCGGACCGGAGACCCAGTACTTC. The chain is built from TRBV20-1 and TRBJ2-5, with D possibly matching TRBD2 (5 bases). The CDR3 is 13 residues long. CDR1 is DFQATT and CDR2 is SNEGSKA in the germline V gene (reference sequence). The germline V and J ends were trimmed by 3 bases and 5 bases, with 13 bases remaining between them.

This clone was observed a few times. This rearrangement joins TRBV4-1 to TRBJ1-5; D call uncertain. There are 14 residues in the CDR3. CDR1 MGHRA and CDR2 YSYEKL come from the germline V gene. V was trimmed by 1 base and J by 4 bases, leaving 8 bases between them. The CDR3 loop is CASSQGDGNQPQHF. The CDR3 nucleotides read TGCGCCAGCAGCCAAGGCGACGGGAATCAGCCCCAGCATTTT.

The chain has TRBV2 and TRBJ1-1, with TRBD1 matching 9 bases. J lost 6 bases, V lost 7 bases, and 9 bases had no gene match. Germline-derived CDR1 and CDR2 are SNHLY and FYNNEI. The CDR3 extends over 14 amino acids. Here the CDR3 DNA reads TGTGCCAGCATCGGGACAGGGTCCCTCGCTGAAGCTTTCTTT. This sequence encodes CASIGTGSLAEAFF.

The rearrangement links TRBV6-5 to TRBJ2-2, with 7 bases matching TRBD1. Germline CDR1 and CDR2: MNHEY and SVGAGI. J lost 8 bases, V lost 0 bases, and 6 bases had no gene match. CDR3 size: 15 residues. CDR3 amino acids: CASSYSGTVLGELFF. CDR3 coding DNA: TGTGCCAGCAGTTACTCGGGGACAGTTCTGGGGGAGCTGTTTTTT.

The chain combines TRBV9 with TRBJ1-2; TRBD1 aligns across 8 bases. The CDR3 covers 15 residues. Germline trimming cut 4 bases from V and 4 bases from J; bases unmatched to any gene: 9. Germline lookup yields CDR1 SGDLS and CDR2 YYNGEE. In nucleotides, the CDR3 is TGTGCCAGCAGCCCACGACAGGGGTTGGCCTATGGCTACACCTTC. Its translation is CASSPRQGLAYGYTF.

On this clone: Mismatch with germline at one junction end may stem from a read error. The chain employs TRBV9 and TRBJ2-1; 8 bases agree with TRBD1. This CDR3 comprises 15 residues. Germline CDR1 and CDR2: SGDLS and YYNGEE. In DNA, the CDR3 is TGTGCCAGCAGCGCCGGACAGGGTTCCTACAGTGAGCAGTTCTTC. Protein product: CASSAGQGSYSEQFF.

The rearrangement links TRBV6-5 to TRBJ1-1, with D unresolved. Germline loops: CDR1 MNHEY, CDR2 SVGAGI. This CDR3 has 13 residues. Trimming shortened V by 7 bases and J by 1 base, and 10 bases separated the two germline ends. The CDR3 DNA is TGTGCCAGCACCATAAGGAGGAACACTGAAGCTTTCTTT. This encodes CASTIRRNTEAFF.

The chain uses TRBV18 and TRBJ1-4; D call uncertain. V lost 3 bases and J 0 bases, leaving 14 bases between the germline ends. The CDR3 runs to 17 residues. CDR1 is KGHSH, CDR2 LQKENI, per germline. CDR3 sequence: CASSPRGGKATNEKLFF. The CDR3 nucleotides are TGTGCCAGCTCACCGCGGGGAGGGAAGGCAACTAATGAAAAACTGTTTTTT.

The chain uses TRBV19 and TRBJ1-2, with 8 bases aligning to TRBD1. The V gene end was trimmed by 10 bases and the J gene end by 5 bases; junction bases not matched to a gene: 6. The CDR3 has 12 amino acids. The germline V gene has CDR1 LNHDA and CDR2 SQIVND (reference sequence). The CDR3 region is CATRTGRYGYTF. The CDR3, as DNA: TGTGCCACTCGGACAGGGAGGTATGGCTACACCTTC.

This chain joins TRBV5-1 and TRBJ1-3; tentatively, D is TRBD1 (5 bases). The CDR3 extends over 16 amino acids. Germline V gene lookup returns CDR1 SGHRS and CDR2 YFSETQ. V was shortened by 4 bases and J by 0 bases, with 14 bases between the two germline ends. The CDR3 here is CASSPRQLSSGNTIYF. CDR3 in DNA: TGCGCCAGCAGCCCAAGACAGTTATCCTCTGGAAACACCATATATTTT.

The chain carries TRBV29-1 and TRBJ1-2; tentatively, D is TRBD1 (6 bases). Germline V gene lookup returns CDR1 SQVTM and CDR2 ANQGSEA. Trimming left V 3 bases short and J 6 bases short, with 14 bases between. The CDR3 totals 13 residues. CDR3 DNA sequence: TGCAGCGTTGAGACAGGTGGGGTCGATGGCTACACCTTC. Its translation is CSVETGGVDGYTF. Full variable domain (rest looked up from reference TRBV29-1 and TRBJ1-2): SAVISQKPSRDICQRGTSLTIQCQVDSQVTMMFWYRQQPGQSLTLIATANQGSEATYESGFVIDKFPISRPNLTFSTLTVSNMSPEDSSIYLCSVETGGVDGYTFGSGTRLTVV.

About this clone itself: Distinct nucleotide sequences in the sample also encode this CDR3. Written as DNA, the CDR3 is TGTGCCAGCAGCTCTCCCGGGACAGGTAACTACGAGCAGTACTTC. This encodes CASSSPGTGNYEQYF. This rearrangement joins TRBV7-2 to TRBJ2-7; TRBD1 matches at 8 bases. V dropped 4 bases and J dropped 3; count of bases not matched to a gene: 8. The CDR3 is 15 residues long. Per the germline V gene, CDR1 is SGHTA and CDR2 is FQGNSA.

V and J are TRBV13 and TRBJ2-5; 7 nucleotides align to TRBD1. V lost 5 bases and J lost 0; bases outside the gene matches: 9. This CDR3 spans 16 amino acids. In germline, CDR1 is PRHDT, CDR2 FYEKMQ (reference sequence). CDR3 residues: CASSTKQGTYQETQYF. Here the CDR3 DNA reads TGTGCCAGCAGCACTAAACAGGGGACGTACCAAGAGACCCAGTACTTC.

The V and J genes are TRBV19 and TRBJ1-1; tentative D call: TRBD1 (5 bases). Trimming took off 4 bases at V and 0 bases at J, with 9 bases between the two ends. The CDR3 covers 14 residues. Germline loops: CDR1 LNHDA, CDR2 SQIVND (reference sequence). Written as DNA, the CDR3 is TGTGCCAGTAGTAGGGGCGGTTTGAACACTGAAGCTTTCTTT. Translated: CASSRGGLNTEAFF. Combining the CDR3 with reference TRBV19 and TRBJ1-1 gives the whole variable domain DGGITQSPKYLFRKEGQNVTLSCEQNLNHDAMYWYRQDPGQGLRLIYYSQIVNDFQKGDIAEGYSVSREKKESFPLTVTSAQKNPTAFYLCASSRGGLNTEAFFGQGTRLTVV.

The chain has TRBV7-3 and TRBJ2-5, with 12 bases aligning to TRBD2. With V trimmed by 4 bases and J by 2 bases, 2 bases remained unmatched. The CDR3 runs to 15 residues. In germline, CDR1 is SGHTA, CDR2 FQGTGA. CDR3 coding DNA: TGTGCCAGCAGCTCCGGACTAGCGGGACAAGAGACCCAGTACTTC. Its protein is CASSSGLAGQETQYF.

The V call is TRBV5-5, the J call TRBJ2-2; D gene unclear. CDR1 is SGHKS and CDR2 is YYEKEE in the germline V gene (reference sequence). There are 15 residues in the CDR3. Trimming left V 1 base short and J 3 bases short, with 10 bases between. CDR3 protein: CASSLSNIYTGELFF. CDR3 coding DNA: TGTGCCAGCAGCTTGTCGAACATCTACACCGGGGAGCTGTTTTTT. Drawing the rest from reference TRBV5-5 and TRBJ2-2, the complete variable domain is DAGVTQSPTHLIKTRGQQVTLRCSPISGHKSVSWYQQVLGQGPQFIFQYYEKEERGRGNFPDRFSARQFPNYSSELNVNALLLGDSALYLCASSLSNIYTGELFFGEGSRLTVL.

This clone occurred once. The chain joins TRBV7-9 to TRBJ1-1, with 8 bases aligning to TRBD1. The CDR3 totals 13 residues. Germline-derived CDR1 and CDR2 are SEHNR and FQNEAQ (reference sequence). V lost 5 bases, J lost 7 bases, and 6 bases stayed unmatched. The CDR3 here is CASSDRGNGEAFF. DNA of the CDR3: TGTGCCAGCAGCGACAGGGGAAATGGTGAAGCTTTCTTT. Full variable domain (rest looked up from reference TRBV7-9 and TRBJ1-1): DTGVSQNPRHKITKRGQNVTFRCDPISEHNRLYWYRQTLGQGPEFLTYFQNEAQLEKSRLLSDRFSAERPKGSFSTLEIQRTEQGDSAMYLCASSDRGNGEAFFGQGTRLTVV.